The rows below give T cell receptor beta chains drawn from one sample of a study of graft-versus-host responses after intestinal transplantation. No antigen has been assigned to these receptors. Profiled with immunoSEQ multiplex PCR; TCRdb holds only in-frame clones, not every one. The table has more than 80,000 clones, 75% to 90% seen once. This sample comprised unstimulated CD8+ T cells sorted from spleen or lymph node cells, obtained before intestinal transplant. These TCRs come from a human donor who received an intestinal transplant. The CDR3 runs from the conserved cysteine through the conserved F or W. Fields, in order: D gene, V gene, clone size, J gene, CDR3 DNA, CDR3 protein. D genes are given only for firm matches. Rows give clone size only sometimes, using once, few, many, or a class for an expanded clone.

d_gene: TRBD1; v_gene: TRBV4-1; abundance: few; j_gene: TRBJ2-7; CDR3nt: TGCGCCAGCAGCTTAGGGACAGGGACCTACGAGCAGTACTTC; CDR3aa: CASSLGTGTYEQYF
d_gene: TRBD1; v_gene: TRBV9; abundance: few; j_gene: TRBJ2-5; CDR3nt: TGTGCCAGCAGCGTAGAAACAGGGGGGGAGACCCAGTACTTC; CDR3aa: CASSVETGGETQYF
d_gene: .; v_gene: TRBV28; abundance: .; j_gene: TRBJ1-1; CDR3nt: TGTGCCAGCAGAGTCCTGGGGGTGAACACTGAAGCTTTCTTT; CDR3aa: CASRVLGVNTEAFF
d_gene: TRBD1; v_gene: TRBV19; abundance: once; j_gene: TRBJ2-7; CDR3nt: TGTGCCAGTAGTATGAGAGGGACAGGGGATTACGAGCAGTACTTC; CDR3aa: CASSMRGTGDYEQYF
d_gene: TRBD1; v_gene: TRBV9; abundance: .; j_gene: TRBJ2-7; CDR3nt: TGTGCCAGGGGCCTCGGGACAGCTATCCTCGAGCAGTACTTC; CDR3aa: CARGLGTAILEQYF
d_gene: .; v_gene: TRBV7-3; abundance: .; j_gene: TRBJ2-2; CDR3nt: TGTGCCAGCAGCCCCACGGAGGGCCCGGGCACCGGGGAGCTGTTTTTT; CDR3aa: CASSPTEGPGTGELFF
d_gene: TRBD2; v_gene: TRBV19; abundance: .; j_gene: TRBJ2-5; CDR3nt: TGTGCCAGTAGTATGTTAACTAGCGGGAGAGGGGGGTACCAAGAGACCCAGTACTTC; CDR3aa: CASSMLTSGRGGYQETQYF
d_gene: TRBD2; v_gene: TRBV2; abundance: .; j_gene: TRBJ2-7; CDR3nt: TGTGCCAGCGGTCTCTCTAGCGGGAATGCCCCCCGTAGAAGGTGGGACGAGCAGTACTTC; CDR3aa: CASGLSSGNAPRRRWDEQYF
d_gene: .; v_gene: TRBV5-6; abundance: .; j_gene: TRBJ2-2; CDR3nt: TGTGCCAGCAGCCCGGAGGAGGGGGCGTACACCGGGGAGCTGTTTTTT; CDR3aa: CASSPEEGAYTGELFF
d_gene: TRBD2; v_gene: TRBV28; abundance: .; j_gene: TRBJ2-1; CDR3nt: TGTGCCAGCAGTTTATTGGGGGGGAGCTCCTACAATGAGCAGTTCTTC; CDR3aa: CASSLLGGSSYNEQFF